These 23 T cell receptor beta chains were sequenced from one sample in a study of neurological immune-mediated disorders. TCRdb called the 5' RACE reads again in MiXCR, with one record for every CDR3 protein. Of tens of thousands of distinct CDR3 sequences detected, over 9.5% appear once; the ten largest clones hold about 20%. Material for sequencing was PBMCs. The receptors derive from a woman aged 55-70 years with HTLV-1-associated myelopathy (HAM/TSP).

This clonotype was observed at least ten times. The chain has TRBV3-1 and TRBJ2-3; TRBD2 matches 7 bases. CDR3 length: 15 amino acids. Germline V lookup: CDR1 LGHDT, CDR2 YNNKEL (reference sequence). V shed 0 bases, J shed 1 base, and the junction held 1 base outside the gene matches. The CDR3 is CASSQDAGGTDTQYF. CDR3 coding DNA: TGTGCCAGCAGCCAAGATGCGGGGGGCACAGATACGCAGTATTTT.

Notes on this clonotype: This may be a read error, as it is one base from a much larger clone. The J gene is TRBJ2-1, the V gene TRBV5-1; unclear D gene. CDR1 SGHRS and CDR2 YFSETQ come from the germline V gene. Trimming took 0 bases from V and 4 from J, leaving 8 bases between them. This CDR3 has 14 amino acids. CDR3 DNA sequence: TGCGCCAGCAGCTTGGTGTCCCTGTACAATGAGCAGTTCTTC. It codes for CASSLVSLYNEQFF.

The table lists this clonotype with a count of one. This may come from a read error, since a much larger clone is one base off. This chain uses TRBV5-5 with TRBJ1-1; possibly TRBD1 for D (5 bases). The CDR3 runs 17 residues. Germline loops: CDR1 SGHKS, CDR2 YYEKEE (reference sequence). The CDR3 here is CVSSRLVKGEEATQAFF. The CDR3 DNA sequence: TGTGTCAGCAGCCGATTAGTTAAAGGGGAAGAGGCCACTCAAGCTTTCTTT.

This chain uses TRBV20-1 with TRBJ2-1; TRBD1 matches 7 bases. CDR1 is DFQATT, CDR2 SNEGSKA, per germline (reference sequence). The CDR3 is 13 amino acids. The junction had 6 bases not matched to a gene; V was cut back by 3 bases and J by 7 bases. The CDR3 DNA follows: TGCAGTGCTAGCCCGGACAGGACAAATGAGCAGTTCTTC. Encoded protein: CSASPDRTNEQFF.

This clonotype was observed at least ten times. The genes are TRBV5-1 and TRBJ2-3, with 10 bases matching TRBD2. After removal of 4 bases from V and 0 bases from J, the junction contained 8 bases not matched to a gene. The length of the CDR3 is 17 residues. CDR1 and CDR2 (germline): SGHRS, YFSETQ. As DNA, the CDR3 is TGCGCCAGCAGCCTGATAGCTAGCGGGAGTAGCACAGATACGCAGTATTTT. Protein sequence: CASSLIASGSSTDTQYF.

Ten or more counts support this clonotype. The chain carries TRBV7-2 and TRBJ2-2; 11 nucleotides match TRBD2. CDR1 and CDR2 (germline): SGHTA, FQGNSA. The CDR3 loop spans 16 amino acids. V dropped 5 bases and J dropped 6; count of bases not matched to a gene: 8. CDR3 DNA: TGTGCCAGCAGCCCACCCTTTAGCGGGGGGGCCGGGGAGCTGTTTTTT. Amino acid sequence: CASSPPFSGGAGELFF.

This clonotype was seen ten or more times. J is TRBJ1-2 and V is TRBV20-1; 7 nucleotides align to TRBD1. The CDR3 consists of 14 residues. Trimming removed 6 bases from V and 4 bases from J; junction bases left unmatched: 11. The germline CDR1 and CDR2 sequences are DFQATT and SNEGSKA (reference sequence). For the CDR3, the DNA is TGCAGTGCGGAAGGGCAGGGGGTTACCTATGGCTACACCTTC. This gives the protein CSAEGQGVTYGYTF.

This clonotype was seen ten or more times. The rearrangement links TRBV30 to TRBJ2-7, with D possibly TRBD1 on 6 matching bases. The CDR3 is 13 residues long. Germline V CDR1 and CDR2: GTSNPN, SVGIG (reference sequence). V gave up 7 bases and J gave up 4 bases, with 17 bases separating them. CDR3 protein: CALTNRAGYEQYF. The CDR3 nucleotides are TGTGCCTTAACAAACAGGGCAGGGTACGAGCAGTACTTC. Supplemented by reference TRBV30 and TRBJ2-7, the full variable domain reads SQTIHQWPATLVQPVGSPLSLECTVEGTSNPNLYWYRQAAGRGLQLLFYSVGIGQISSEVPQNLSASRPQDRQFILSSKKLLLSDSGFYLCALTNRAGYEQYFGPGTRLTVT.

This clonotype has a count of ten or more. V is TRBV2 and J is TRBJ2-2; TRBD1 matches 9 bases. Germline V gives CDR1 SNHLY, CDR2 FYNNEI. V lost 5 bases and J lost 3; bases outside the gene matches: 4. This CDR3 has 15 residues. CDR3 region: CASSYRGRDTGELFF. The CDR3 coding sequence is TGTGCCAGCAGTTACAGGGGGCGCGACACCGGGGAGCTGTTTTTT.

The table lists this clonotype with many counts. Germline is not matched at one junction end, which may reflect a read error. CDR3 nucleotides: TGTGCCAGCAGCCCCAGGAGAGTCTCCTCCGAGCAGTACTTC. It codes for CASSPRRVSSEQYF. This chain uses TRBV7-8 with TRBJ2-7; D uncertain. The CDR3 is 14 amino acids. Germline V gene sequence: CDR1 SGHVS, CDR2 FQNEAQ.

This clonotype was detected ten times or more. This chain connects TRBV20-1 to TRBJ1-2, with a possible D match to TRBD1 (6 bases). The CDR3 is 11 residues long. Trimming shortened V by 5 bases and J by 4 bases, and 8 bases separated the two germline ends. Germline V lookup: CDR1 DFQATT, CDR2 SNEGSKA (reference sequence). The CDR3 reads CSAWGAYGYTF. The CDR3, as DNA: TGCAGTGCTTGGGGGGCCTATGGCTACACCTTC.

This clonotype is labeled as medium-sized (0.01 to 0.1%). This chain joins TRBV20-1 and TRBJ1-2; D ambiguous. The V end lost 5 bases, the J end lost 5 bases, and 24 bases lay between the germline ends. The germline V gene has CDR1 DFQATT and CDR2 SNEGSKA (reference sequence). The CDR3 contains 16 residues. In nucleotides, the CDR3 is TGCAGTGCTGCCCCCTTACGAACAGCCCGGTCTTATGGCTACACCTTC. Amino acid sequence: CSAAPLRTARSYGYTF.

This clonotype was counted many times. The chain is built from TRBV20-1 and TRBJ2-5; 11 nucleotides match TRBD2. Germline trimming cut 4 bases from V and 2 bases from J; bases unmatched to any gene: 9. Per the germline V gene, CDR1 is DFQATT and CDR2 is SNEGSKA (reference sequence). The CDR3 is 16 residues long. CDR3 sequence (DNA): TGCAGTGCTAAGAAATGGACTAGCGGGCAACAAGAGACCCAGTACTTC. It is translated as CSAKKWTSGQQETQYF.

This clonotype was counted at least ten times. The rearrangement links TRBV5-1 to TRBJ2-7; the D call may be TRBD1 or TRBD2 (5 bases each). Trimming pared 5 bases from V and 6 bases from J, leaving 18 bases between. Germline CDR1 and CDR2: SGHRS and YFSETQ. This CDR3 has 14 residues. For the CDR3, the DNA is TGCGCCAGCAGGGTCAGGGAGTCTACTAGCGAGCAGTACTTC. Amino acid sequence: CASRVRESTSEQYF.

This clonotype counts as medium-sized. J is TRBJ1-1 and V is TRBV20-1; D remains unclear. The germline V and J ends were trimmed by 5 bases and 7 bases, with 14 bases remaining between them. The CDR3 covers 12 residues. From germline, CDR1 is DFQATT and CDR2 SNEGSKA (reference sequence). CDR3 bases: TGCAGTGCTTATACGTCTTTTCTTGAAGCTTTCTTT. Translating it yields CSAYTSFLEAFF.

The rearrangement uses TRBV7-9 and TRBJ2-7, with TRBD1 matching over 7 bases. The CDR3 spans 14 residues. Germline V CDR1 and CDR2: SEHNR, FQNEAQ (reference sequence). The V gene end was trimmed by 5 bases and the J gene end by 6 bases; junction bases not matched to a gene: 10. Written as DNA, the CDR3 is TGTGCCAGCAGCCTGCAAGACAGGGACGGCGAGCAGTACTTC. Protein product: CASSLQDRDGEQYF.

This clonotype was recorded at least ten times. This chain links TRBV5-1 with TRBJ2-5; no definite D call. With 0 bases removed from V and 5 bases from J, the gap between germline ends came to 11 bases. Germline V gene sequence: CDR1 SGHRS, CDR2 YFSETQ. This CDR3 is built from 14 residues. CDR3 DNA sequence: TGCGCCAGCAGCTTGGAGGCGATCGGGGAGACCCAGTACTTC. This gives the protein CASSLEAIGETQYF.

This clonotype was found many times. The chain links TRBV6-5 to TRBJ2-5, with a weak D call TRBD1 (5 bases). Trimming stripped 5 bases from V and 9 bases from J, with 10 bases between. CDR1 is MNHEY and CDR2 is SVGAGI in the germline V gene. The CDR3 is 11 amino acids. The DNA for the CDR3 is TGTGCCAGCAGTAATCAAGGGGCCCAGTACTTC. Translated: CASSNQGAQYF.

This clonotype was detected ten times or more. The rearrangement links TRBV29-1 to TRBJ2-3; D is undetermined. The CDR3 sequence is 10 residues long. Germline V lookup: CDR1 SQVTM, CDR2 ANQGSEA. V was shortened by 7 bases and J by 4 bases, with 6 bases between the two germline ends. CDR3 nucleotide sequence: TGCAGCGCTAAATCAGATACGCAGTATTTT. This translates into CSAKSDTQYF.

This clonotype occurred many times. The genes are TRBV7-8 and TRBJ1-6; D not resolved. Germline V gene lookup returns CDR1 SGHVS and CDR2 FQNEAQ. V shed 2 bases and J shed 7 bases, with 15 bases lying between them. The CDR3 contains 16 residues. For the CDR3, the DNA is TGTGCCAGCAGCTTACTTCAAGGACGGGGAAATTCACCCCTCCACTTT. Translated: CASSLLQGRGNSPLHF.

This clonotype was found many times. This chain connects TRBV7-2 to TRBJ2-2; no definite D call. Germline CDR1 and CDR2: SGHTA and FQGNSA. V was cut by 5 bases and J by 0 bases, with 4 bases left in between. This CDR3 is built from 13 residues. In DNA form, the CDR3 reads TGTGCCAGCAGCCCAACGAACACCGGGGAGCTGTTTTTT. This encodes CASSPTNTGELFF.

This clonotype was picked up many times. This chain uses TRBV14 with TRBJ1-2, with TRBD1 as a possible D gene (5 bases). The CDR3 is 19 amino acids. The germline CDR1 and CDR2 sequences are SGHDN and FVKESK. Trimming left V 4 bases short and J 0 bases short, with 24 bases between. The CDR3 sequence is CASSLRVQDAAFSNYGYTF. The CDR3 DNA reads as TGTGCCAGCAGCCTAAGGGTACAGGATGCCGCATTCTCTAACTATGGCTACACCTTC.

Many counts were recorded for this clonotype. This chain uses TRBV4-1 with TRBJ2-1; tentative D call: TRBD1 (5 bases). V dropped 0 bases and J dropped 9 bases, with 18 bases sitting between them. In germline, CDR1 is MGHRA, CDR2 YSYEKL. This CDR3 has 16 residues. In DNA form, the CDR3 reads TGCGCCAGCAGCCAAGAAGCGCAGGGATGGGTAGGTGAGCAGTTCTTC. Translated, it gives CASSQEAQGWVGEQFF.